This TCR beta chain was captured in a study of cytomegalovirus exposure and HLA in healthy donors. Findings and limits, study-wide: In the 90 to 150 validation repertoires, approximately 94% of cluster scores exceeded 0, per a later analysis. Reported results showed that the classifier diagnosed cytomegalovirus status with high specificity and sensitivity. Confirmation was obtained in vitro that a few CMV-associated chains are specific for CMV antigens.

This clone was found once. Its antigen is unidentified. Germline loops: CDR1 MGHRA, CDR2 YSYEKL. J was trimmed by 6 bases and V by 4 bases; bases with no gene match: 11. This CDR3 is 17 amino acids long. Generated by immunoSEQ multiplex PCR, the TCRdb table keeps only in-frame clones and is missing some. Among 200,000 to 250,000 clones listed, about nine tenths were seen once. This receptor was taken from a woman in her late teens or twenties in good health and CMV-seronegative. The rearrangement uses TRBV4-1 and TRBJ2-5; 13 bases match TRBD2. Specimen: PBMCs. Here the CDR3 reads CASSLGTSGNLGKTQYF. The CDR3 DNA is TGCGCCAGCAGCCTTGGGACTAGCGGGAATCTGGGGAAGACCCAGTACTTC.